A selection of T cell receptor beta chains follows, all from one sample in a study of cytomegalovirus exposure and HLA in healthy donors. Profiled with immunoSEQ multiplex PCR; TCRdb holds only in-frame clones, not every one. The table lists around 86,000 clones, approximately 95% of them singletons. The sequencing input was PBMCs. The receptors stem from a woman aged 25 to 39 in good health and CMV-seropositive. The CDR3 runs from the conserved cysteine through the conserved F or W. Each record gives: J gene, V gene, clone size, D gene, CDR3 DNA, CDR3 protein. The D gene is left open where the match is weak. A clone size is listed for some rows: how often the clone was seen (once, few, many), or a class if it is expanded.

J gene: TRBJ1-2; V gene: TRBV13; clone size: few; D gene: TRBD1; CDR3 DNA: TGTGCCAGCAGCTCCCGGGACAGGCTTAGCTATGGCTACACCTTC; CDR3 protein: CASSSRDRLSYGYTF
J gene: TRBJ1-3; V gene: TRBV7-9; clone size: .; D gene: .; CDR3 DNA: TGTGCCAGCAGCTTATTTCAGGGGCTGGGGCTCTCTGAAAACACCATATATTTT; CDR3 protein: CASSLFQGLGLSENTIYF
J gene: TRBJ2-3; V gene: TRBV4-3; clone size: .; D gene: .; CDR3 DNA: TGCGCCAGCAGCCAAGACCCTCGCGGGCCATACACAGATACGCAGTATTTT; CDR3 protein: CASSQDPRGPYTDTQYF
J gene: TRBJ2-1; V gene: TRBV7-2; clone size: .; D gene: TRBD1; CDR3 DNA: TGTGCCAGCAGCCGCCTAGACAGGGGATACAATGAGCAGTTCTTC; CDR3 protein: CASSRLDRGYNEQFF
J gene: TRBJ2-1; V gene: TRBV14; clone size: .; D gene: TRBD2; CDR3 DNA: TGTGCCAGCAGCCCGCTAGCGGGGTTCAGCTCCTACAATGAGCAGTTCTTC; CDR3 protein: CASSPLAGFSSYNEQFF
J gene: TRBJ2-7; V gene: TRBV9; clone size: .; D gene: .; CDR3 DNA: TGTGCCAGCAGCGTAGGGTTGCGAGACTACGAGCAGTACTTC; CDR3 protein: CASSVGLRDYEQYF
J gene: TRBJ1-1; V gene: TRBV25-1; clone size: .; D gene: .; CDR3 DNA: TGTGCCCGCCGGGGGGGAGGGGGGCGCAGGGAGACTGAAGCTTTCTTT; CDR3 protein: CARRGGGGRRETEAFF
J gene: TRBJ1-5; V gene: TRBV15; clone size: once; D gene: TRBD1; CDR3 DNA: TGTGCCACCAGCAGGACAGGGGGGATTCAGCCCCAGCATTTT; CDR3 protein: CATSRTGGIQPQHF
J gene: TRBJ1-3; V gene: TRBV5-1; clone size: .; D gene: TRBD1; CDR3 DNA: TGCGCCAGCAGCTTGACAGGGGTTGGAAACACCATATATTTT; CDR3 protein: CASSLTGVGNTIYF
J gene: TRBJ2-7; V gene: TRBV4-3; clone size: .; D gene: .; CDR3 DNA: TGCGCCAGCAGCCAAGATCATAGCGGTAGCTCCTACGAGCAGTACTTC; CDR3 protein: CASSQDHSGSSYEQYF
J gene: TRBJ1-2; V gene: TRBV28; clone size: .; D gene: .; CDR3 DNA: TGTGCCAGCAGTTTAACCACGGTTGGGGGGGAAGGGAGCTACACCTTC; CDR3 protein: CASSLTTVGGEGSYTF
J gene: TRBJ2-6; V gene: TRBV7-9; clone size: once; D gene: .; CDR3 DNA: TGTGCCAGCAGCTTAGGCCCCACTGCTGGGGCCAACGTCCTGACTTTC; CDR3 protein: CASSLGPTAGANVLTF
J gene: TRBJ2-7; V gene: TRBV2; clone size: .; D gene: .; CDR3 DNA: TGTGCCACGGACAACGAGCAGTACTTC; CDR3 protein: CATDNEQYF
J gene: TRBJ1-2; V gene: TRBV10-3; clone size: .; D gene: .; CDR3 DNA: TGTGCCTCACTTCGGCAGGCGAACTATGGCTACACCTTC; CDR3 protein: CASLRQANYGYTF
J gene: TRBJ2-7; V gene: TRBV27; clone size: .; D gene: .; CDR3 DNA: TGTGCCAGCAGTTTGTGGCAGGGGGGCGGTTACGAGCAGTACTTC; CDR3 protein: CASSLWQGGGYEQYF
J gene: TRBJ2-7; V gene: TRBV5-1; clone size: .; D gene: TRBD2; CDR3 DNA: TGCGCCAGCAGCTTGGGGACTAGCGGGAGGGCCCACTACGAGCAGTACTTC; CDR3 protein: CASSLGTSGRAHYEQYF
J gene: TRBJ1-5; V gene: TRBV23-1; clone size: .; D gene: TRBD1; CDR3 DNA: TGCGCCAGCAGACAGGGGGCCCATCAGCCCCAGCATTTT; CDR3 protein: CASRQGAHQPQHF
J gene: TRBJ2-4; V gene: TRBV28; clone size: .; D gene: .; CDR3 DNA: TGTGCCAGCAGTCTCCTGAGGGGGGGCGGAATTTCCAAAAACATTCAGTACTTC; CDR3 protein: CASSLLRGGGISKNIQYF
J gene: TRBJ2-5; V gene: TRBV5-1; clone size: .; D gene: TRBD1; CDR3 DNA: TGCGCCAGCAGCCCCGAGGGGGCCAGGCTCAGAGAGACCCAGTACTTC; CDR3 protein: CASSPEGARLRETQYF
J gene: TRBJ2-3; V gene: TRBV11-2; clone size: few; D gene: .; CDR3 DNA: TGTGCCAGCAACCACGGGGTACACACAGATACGCAGTATTTT; CDR3 protein: CASNHGVHTDTQYF
J gene: TRBJ2-7; V gene: TRBV28; clone size: .; D gene: TRBD1; CDR3 DNA: TGTGCCACAAAACAGGGGGCGCGGGAGCAGTACTTC; CDR3 protein: CATKQGAREQYF
J gene: TRBJ1-1; V gene: TRBV5-6; clone size: .; D gene: .; CDR3 DNA: TGTGCCAGCAGCTTGTGGCCCCGAATGAACACTGAAGCTTTCTTT; CDR3 protein: CASSLWPRMNTEAFF
J gene: TRBJ2-3; V gene: TRBV10-3; clone size: .; D gene: TRBD1; CDR3 DNA: TGTGCCATCAGTATCGACAGGGGATTAGCAGATACGCAGTATTTT; CDR3 protein: CAISIDRGLADTQYF
J gene: TRBJ1-2; V gene: TRBV2; clone size: .; D gene: .; CDR3 DNA: TGTGCCAGCGGAGGGCCCGGTCTTGGCTATGGCTACACCTTC; CDR3 protein: CASGGPGLGYGYTF
J gene: TRBJ2-4; V gene: TRBV19; clone size: once; D gene: .; CDR3 DNA: TGTGCCAGTAGTCAGAGGAGTCTTAAAAACATTCAGTACTTC; CDR3 protein: CASSQRSLKNIQYF
J gene: TRBJ2-1; V gene: TRBV7-9; clone size: .; D gene: TRBD1; CDR3 DNA: TGTGCCAGCAGCCCCGGTGTTACGTTCGGGACAGGGATGGATGAGCAGTTCTTC; CDR3 protein: CASSPGVTFGTGMDEQFF
J gene: TRBJ2-1; V gene: TRBV19; clone size: .; D gene: TRBD2; CDR3 DNA: TGTGCCAGTAGTATCTGGGCGGGAGGGGCGGATGAGCAGTTCTTC; CDR3 protein: CASSIWAGGADEQFF
J gene: TRBJ1-1; V gene: TRBV5-1; clone size: .; D gene: .; CDR3 DNA: TGCGCCAGCAGCCCCCCGCGGGGGAACACTGAAGCTTTCTTT; CDR3 protein: CASSPPRGNTEAFF
J gene: TRBJ2-5; V gene: TRBV19; clone size: .; D gene: .; CDR3 DNA: TGTGCCAGTAGTATGACAGGCCAAGAGACCCAGTACTTC; CDR3 protein: CASSMTGQETQYF
J gene: TRBJ2-1; V gene: TRBV7-2; clone size: .; D gene: .; CDR3 DNA: TGTGCCAGCAGCCCCACTTTAAATGAGCAGTTCTTC; CDR3 protein: CASSPTLNEQFF
J gene: TRBJ2-2; V gene: TRBV4-2; clone size: few; D gene: .; CDR3 DNA: TGTGCCAGCAGCCAAGAAACAGATAACACCGGGGAGCTGTTTTTT; CDR3 protein: CASSQETDNTGELFF
J gene: TRBJ2-7; V gene: TRBV28; clone size: .; D gene: TRBD2; CDR3 DNA: TGTGCCAGCACCTTTGGGGGAGGGAGCTACGAGCAGTACTTC; CDR3 protein: CASTFGGGSYEQYF
J gene: TRBJ1-2; V gene: TRBV7-9; clone size: .; D gene: .; CDR3 DNA: TGTGCCAGCAGCTTAGTAACGGCAGGGTCCGGCTACACCTTC; CDR3 protein: CASSLVTAGSGYTF
J gene: TRBJ2-7; V gene: TRBV6-5; clone size: .; D gene: .; CDR3 DNA: TGTGCCAGCAGTTATGGCCAGCGGGCGTACGAGCAGTACTTC; CDR3 protein: CASSYGQRAYEQYF
J gene: TRBJ1-2; V gene: TRBV11-2; clone size: .; D gene: TRBD1; CDR3 DNA: TGTGCCAGCAGCTCACTAATTCAGGGGGCGGGTATCTATGGCTACACCTTC; CDR3 protein: CASSSLIQGAGIYGYTF
J gene: TRBJ2-7; V gene: TRBV29-1; clone size: .; D gene: TRBD1; CDR3 DNA: TGCAGCGTGCAGGGCGGCAGGGGGCCCTACGAGCAGTACTTC; CDR3 protein: CSVQGGRGPYEQYF
J gene: TRBJ2-1; V gene: TRBV28; clone size: .; D gene: TRBD2; CDR3 DNA: TGTGCCAGCACCAAAACTAGCGTAGGTGAGCAGTTCTTC; CDR3 protein: CASTKTSVGEQFF
J gene: TRBJ2-1; V gene: TRBV4-3; clone size: .; D gene: .; CDR3 DNA: TGCGCCAGCAGCCAAGAAGGGGTAAACAATGAGCAGTTCTTC; CDR3 protein: CASSQEGVNNEQFF
J gene: TRBJ1-1; V gene: TRBV6-6; clone size: .; D gene: .; CDR3 DNA: TGTGCCAGCAGCCACCAGGGTAGTTCTGAAGCTTTCTTT; CDR3 protein: CASSHQGSSEAFF
J gene: TRBJ1-2; V gene: TRBV9; clone size: .; D gene: TRBD1; CDR3 DNA: TGTGCCAGCAGCGTTCGACAGGGGTGGCGGTACACCTTC; CDR3 protein: CASSVRQGWRYTF
J gene: TRBJ1-1; V gene: TRBV6-1; clone size: .; D gene: .; CDR3 DNA: TGTGCCAGCAGTGACTGGCATTCGAACACTGAAGCTTTCTTT; CDR3 protein: CASSDWHSNTEAFF
J gene: TRBJ2-3; V gene: TRBV5-1; clone size: .; D gene: TRBD2; CDR3 DNA: TGCGCCAGCAGCCTGAGGACTAGCGGGCTAAGCACAGATACGCAGTATTTT; CDR3 protein: CASSLRTSGLSTDTQYF